Shown below are 4 T cell receptor beta chains from a single sample sequenced in a study of patients and donors after allogeneic stem cell transplantation. TCRdb reprocessed the RT-PCR reads via MiXCR and lists one record per CDR3 protein. The repertoire holds more than 850,000 distinct CDR3 sequences, with roughly 18% as singletons. The sample taken for sequencing was blood, either unsorted or a sorted T cell fraction (not recorded which). The receptors were sampled from a human donor who was either an allogeneic HSCT recipient or a stem cell or donor lymphocyte infusion donor (not recorded which). It is not recorded whose cells these are; they may come from a transplant donor.

This clonotype has a count of ten or more. This CDR3 reads CASSLGTGNGYTF. CDR3 sequence (DNA): TGTGCCAGCAGTTTAGGGACAGGGAATGGCTACACCTTC. The rearrangement joins TRBV12-3 or TRBV12-4 to TRBJ1-2; 8 nucleotides agree with TRBD1. V dropped 1 base and J dropped 6; count of bases not matched to a gene: 1. The CDR3 has 13 amino acids.

This clonotype turned up a few times. This chain links TRBV12-3 or TRBV12-4 with TRBJ1-4; the match to TRBD1 covers 7 bases. The length of the CDR3 is 15 residues. Unmatched junction bases numbered 8, after V lost 9 bases and J lost 1 base. This chain's CDR3 is CASRTGRVTNEKLFF. Here the CDR3 DNA reads TGTGCCAGTAGGACAGGCCGCGTAACTAATGAAAAACTGTTTTTT.

This clonotype was found a few times. V usage is TRBV3-1 and J usage is TRBJ2-7; D tentatively reads TRBD1 or TRBD2 (5 bases each). This CDR3 contains 13 residues. V lost 2 bases and J 6 bases, leaving 11 bases between the germline ends. Germline CDR1 reads LGHDT; CDR2 reads YNNKEL (reference sequence). CDR3 DNA sequence: TGTGCCAGCAGCCAACGAGGGGAATCCGAGCAGTACTTC. Protein: CASSQRGESEQYF.

The gene calls are TRBV7-9 and TRBJ1-2; D not resolved. In germline, CDR1 is SEHNR, CDR2 FQNEAQ (reference sequence). V lost 9 bases, J lost 0 bases, and 11 bases lay in between. This CDR3 comprises 13 residues. The chain's CDR3 is CASLGSTNYGYTF. CDR3 DNA sequence: TGTGCCAGTTTGGGCAGCACTAACTATGGCTACACCTTC. The complete variable domain, with remaining parts taken from reference TRBV7-9 and TRBJ1-2, reads DTGVSQNPRHKITKRGQNVTFRCDPISEHNRLYWYRQTLGQGPEFLTYFQNEAQLEKSRLLSDRFSAERPKGSFSTLEIQRTEQGDSAMYLCASLGSTNYGYTFGSGTRLTVV.